The entry below describes one T cell receptor beta chain. Antigen: not known. The V gene's germline CDR1 is SGHDT and CDR2 YYEEEE. CDR3 length: 14 amino acids. The V segment lost 2 bases and the J segment 5 bases; nucleotides outside the gene matches: 6. This entry belongs to a study of chemoradiotherapy in HPV16-positive cancers. Notes on the study in general: Functional assays defining HPV-specific T cells used only a couple of HPV16-positive patients. During treatment, candidate HPV-specific clones and E7-related motifs expanded in tumor. For HPV16-positive patients, expanding HPV-responsive T cells associated with longer recurrence-free survival.

The repertoire was sequenced with immunoSEQ multiplex PCR; TCRdb's copy has only in-frame clones and lacks some. The sample shows some 35,000 clones, about 90% of them seen only once. The TCR sequence derives from a human donor with HPV-associated anogenital cancer. The chain employs TRBV5-6 and TRBJ1-2; 7 bases align to TRBD1. Sequenced here: blood, sampled from a patient who underwent chemoradiotherapy. The DNA for the CDR3 is TGTGCCAGCAGCTTCGGCCAGGGGGTTTATGGCTACACCTTC. Encoded protein: CASSFGQGVYGYTF.